The 6 T cell receptor beta chains given below trace back to one sample, sequenced in a study of Graves' ophthalmopathy and Graves' hyperthyroidism. The study amplified TCR beta CDR3 regions using RNA transcripts. Scientists carried out first-round RT-PCR using HTBI primers and then a second-round multiplex PCR. TCRdb re-analysed the multiplex PCR reads in MiXCR, keeping a single row per CDR3 protein. The data contain about 620,000 distinct CDR3 sequences, about a fifth of them singletons. The material sequenced was peripheral blood. These receptor sequences come from a woman aged 18-29 years with stable Graves' hyperthyroidism. Some clones in this sample may be carry-over from other donors' samples.

The chain recombines TRBV28 with TRBJ2-2, with D possibly TRBD1 on 6 matching bases. Germline V gene data show CDR1 as MDHEN and CDR2 as SYDVKM. V lost 4 bases, J lost 6 bases, and 18 bases lay in between. The CDR3 is 16 amino acids. The CDR3 is CASSSPGRGGAGELFF. The CDR3 region has the DNA TGTGCCAGCAGTTCGCCGGGACGAGGGGGTGCCGGGGAGCTGTTTTTT.

This rearrangement joins TRBV27 to TRBJ2-7, with D maybe TRBD2 (5 bases). The germline gives CDR1 MNHEY, CDR2 SMNVEV (reference sequence). The CDR3 is 15 residues long. Trimming pared 2 bases from V and 3 bases from J, leaving 14 bases between. CDR3: CASSLKGPSGYEQYF. CDR3 nucleotides: TGTGCCAGCAGTTTAAAAGGGCCGAGCGGCTACGAGCAGTACTTC.

This clonotype was observed many times. This chain links TRBV12-3 or TRBV12-4 with TRBJ2-5, with TRBD2 identical over 9 bases. The CDR3 runs to 16 residues. Trimming took 0 bases from V and 5 from J; bases not matched to a gene: 7. The CDR3 spells CASSLAGGRALETQYF. The DNA for the CDR3 is TGTGCCAGCAGTTTAGCGGGCGGGAGGGCCTTGGAGACCCAGTACTTC.

Ten or more counts support this clonotype. The chain links TRBV7-9 to TRBJ1-2; a possible D gene is TRBD1 (6 bases). V lost 1 base to trimming and J lost 8 bases, with 11 bases between them. There are 13 residues in the CDR3. CDR1 is SEHNR, CDR2 FQNEAQ, per germline (reference sequence). CDR3 protein: CASSLGGRGGYTF. The CDR3 DNA is TGTGCCAGCAGCTTAGGGGGGCGCGGAGGCTACACCTTC.

The V call is TRBV30, the J call TRBJ1-2; D remains ambiguous. The CDR3 is made up of 13 amino acids. The V end lost 0 bases, the J end lost 4 bases, and 9 bases lay between the germline ends. Germline assignment: CDR1 GTSNPN and CDR2 SVGIG (reference sequence). As DNA, the CDR3 is TGTGCCTGGAGTGTTGAGAGGACCTATGGCTACACCTTC. Protein: CAWSVERTYGYTF.

This clonotype was seen at least ten times. The chain employs TRBV2 and TRBJ1-2, with D unresolved. Germline CDR1 reads SNHLY; CDR2 reads FYNNEI. V was cut by 6 bases and J by 4 bases, with 18 bases left in between. The CDR3 runs 15 residues. This CDR3 is CASREDEARIYGYTF. DNA for the CDR3: TGTGCCAGCAGGGAGGACGAGGCCCGCATCTATGGCTACACCTTC.